Sequencing of this T cell receptor (beta chain) was carried out in a study of beta chain features in type 1 diabetes. Study-wide results and caveats: Across all four CD4+ subsets, people with type 1 diabetes showed modestly shorter TCRB CDR3s. PCR might preferentially amplify shorter templates, equally in patients and controls.

To note about this clone: Its antigen remains unknown.

CDR1 and CDR2 from the germline V gene are LGHNA and YSLEER. V shed 4 bases and J shed 5 bases, with 14 bases lying between them. The CDR3 consists of 14 residues. Purities in excess of 95% were seen in all sorted populations. All of the isolated RNA was reverse transcribed, so expressed TCRB transcripts were sequenced. Using immunoSEQ multiplex PCR, the repertoire was profiled, and TCRdb retains in-frame clones only, with some absent. The table has 500,000 to 800,000 clones, over 10% seen once. The sequence was collected from a man aged 25 to 40 with type 1 diabetes. The rearrangement joins TRBV4-3 to TRBJ1-1; D gene uncertain. The sequenced sample was naive CD4+ T cells from blood. CDR3 residues: CASSRVVEETEAFF. The CDR3 region has the DNA TGCGCCAGCAGCCGAGTTGTGGAAGAGACTGAAGCTTTCTTT.